The 28 T cell receptor beta chains reported below all come from one sample, sequenced in a study of cytomegalovirus exposure and HLA in healthy donors. PCR amplification relied on 60 Vbeta primers (plus 13 Jbeta primers). Measured with immunoSEQ multiplex PCR; TCRdb has only the in-frame clones, and not every one. Counted here are 150,000 to 200,000 clones, around 77% occurring once; the ten biggest clones make up about 1.9%. Sample: PBMCs. These receptors were obtained from a man aged 30 to 39 in good health and CMV-seronegative.

The genes are TRBV19 and TRBJ2-4, with D possibly TRBD1 on 5 matching bases. Trimming shortened V by 3 bases and J by 2 bases, and 8 bases separated the two germline ends. Looked up from germline, CDR1 is LNHDA and CDR2 is SQIVND (reference sequence). This CDR3 comprises 14 residues. The DNA for the CDR3 is TGTGCCAGTAGTATCCAGGGAACCAAAAACATTCAGTACTTC. Residues: CASSIQGTKNIQYF.

The genes are TRBV30 and TRBJ1-5; 9 bases map to TRBD1. The CDR3 has 13 amino acids. Germline CDR1 and CDR2: GTSNPN and SVGIG (reference sequence). Trimming at V came to 3 bases and at J to 6 bases, leaving 3 bases not matched to a gene. CDR3 bases: TGTGCCTGGAGGCCGACAGGGGGTCAGCCCCAGCATTTT. Amino acid sequence: CAWRPTGGQPQHF.

This clone appeared a single time. V gene TRBV27 combines with J gene TRBJ1-3, with TRBD1 identical over 9 bases. V shed 6 bases and J 3 bases; nucleotides not matched to a gene: 6. Germline CDR1 is MNHEY and CDR2 is SMNVEV (reference sequence). CDR3 length equals 15 residues. Here the CDR3 DNA reads TGTGCCAGCAGGGAACAGGGGGCCTATGGAAACACCATATATTTT. Translating gives CASREQGAYGNTIYF.

The chain recombines TRBV7-9 with TRBJ1-1, with 7 positions matching TRBD1. Germline V gene lookup returns CDR1 SEHNR and CDR2 FQNEAQ (reference sequence). The CDR3 loop spans 14 amino acids. Trimming cost V 4 bases and J 1 base; bases outside gene matches: 3. The CDR3 loop reads CASSSTGTNTEAFF. CDR3 bases: TGTGCCAGCAGCTCGACAGGGACGAACACTGAAGCTTTCTTT. The full variable domain, completed using reference TRBV7-9 and TRBJ1-1, is DTGVSQNPRHKITKRGQNVTFRCDPISEHNRLYWYRQTLGQGPEFLTYFQNEAQLEKSRLLSDRFSAERPKGSFSTLEIQRTEQGDSAMYLCASSSTGTNTEAFFGQGTRLTVV.

J is TRBJ2-7 and V is TRBV27, with TRBD2 as a possible D gene (6 bases). This CDR3 is 16 amino acids long. CDR1 and CDR2 (germline): MNHEY, SMNVEV (reference sequence). V was clipped by 6 bases and J by 7 bases, with 25 bases between them. The DNA of the CDR3 is TGTGCCAGCAGAAAAGGACTACCACCTAAGGTGAAAGAGCAGTACTTC. It is translated as CASRKGLPPKVKEQYF.

The V gene is TRBV10-1, the J gene TRBJ1-5; D ambiguous. This CDR3 comprises 19 residues. The germline gives CDR1 WNHNN, CDR2 SYGVQD (reference sequence). Trimming took 10 bases from V and 0 from J, leaving 28 bases between them. The DNA for the CDR3 is TGCGCCACCTCGGGAAAGGCGACGGGGTGGGATTATAGCAATCAGCCCCAGCATTTT. Translation gives CATSGKATGWDYSNQPQHF.

The chain joins TRBV6-5 to TRBJ1-1; D is perhaps TRBD1 (6 bases). The germline CDR1 and CDR2 sequences are MNHEY and SVGAGI. The V end was cut by 4 bases, the J end by 6 bases, with 15 bases between. The CDR3 is 14 amino acids. CDR3 amino acids: CASSFNRGGAEAFF. CDR3 coding DNA: TGTGCCAGCAGTTTTAATCGGGGGGGCGCTGAAGCTTTCTTT.

This clone was observed a single time. In DNA form, the CDR3 reads TGTGCCAGCAGCCAAGATTCGGGACTAGCGGGAGAGCAGTTCTTC. This codes for CASSQDSGLAGEQFF. The chain carries TRBV14 and TRBJ2-1, with 13 bases identical to TRBD2. The V segment lost 0 bases and the J segment 10 bases; nucleotides outside the gene matches: 3. The CDR3 loop spans 15 amino acids. CDR1 SGHDN and CDR2 FVKESK come from the germline V gene.

This chain joins TRBV11-2 and TRBJ2-5; D gene unclear. Germline V CDR1 and CDR2: SGHAT, FQNNGV. The length of the CDR3 is 14 residues. V shed 3 bases and J shed 0 bases, with 8 bases lying between them. DNA for the CDR3: TGTGCCAGCAGCTTGCGCAGGAACCAAGAGACCCAGTACTTC. This codes for CASSLRRNQETQYF.

J is TRBJ1-1 and V is TRBV15; 12 bases are shared with TRBD1. J was trimmed by 9 bases and V by 5 bases; bases with no gene match: 7. Germline V gene sequence: CDR1 LNHNV, CDR2 YYDKDF (reference sequence). The CDR3 contains 14 residues. This CDR3 reads CATSGTGGALKAFF. CDR3 sequence (DNA): TGTGCCACCAGCGGGACAGGGGGCGCTTTAAAAGCTTTCTTT. The variable domain in full, with the rest retrieved from reference TRBV15 and TRBJ1-1, is DAMVIQNPRYQVTQFGKPVTLSCSQTLNHNVMYWYQQKSSQAPKLLFHYYDKDFNNEADTPDNFQSRRPNTSFCFLDIRSPGLGDTAMYLCATSGTGGALKAFFGQGTRLTVV.

The chain employs TRBV7-3 and TRBJ2-2; 10 bases line up with TRBD2. J gave up 5 bases and V 5 bases, and 2 bases lay outside the gene matches. Germline values: CDR1 SGHTA, CDR2 FQGTGA. The length of the CDR3 is 14 residues. This CDR3 is CASSTTSGTGELFF. Here the CDR3 DNA reads TGTGCCAGCAGCACGACTAGCGGGACCGGGGAGCTGTTTTTT.

The chain is built from TRBV14 and TRBJ2-1, with 7 bases fitting TRBD2. This CDR3 is built from 16 residues. With V trimmed by 1 base and J by 2 bases, 5 bases remained unmatched. CDR1 is SGHDN, CDR2 FVKESK, per germline. In DNA, the CDR3 is TGTGCCAGCAGCCAAGTAAGCGGGATTACCTACAATGAGCAGTTCTTC. Its protein is CASSQVSGITYNEQFF.

This clone was counted between two and nine times. V usage is TRBV5-1 and J usage is TRBJ2-2; 10 bases map to TRBD2. This CDR3 is 19 amino acids long. In germline, CDR1 is SGHRS, CDR2 YFSETQ. Trimming removed 0 bases from V and 4 bases from J; junction bases left unmatched: 12. The DNA of the CDR3 is TGCGCCAGCAGCTTGGCAGTACTAGCGGGAACGAGGAGCACCGGGGAGCTGTTTTTT. This translates into CASSLAVLAGTRSTGELFF.

The chain is built from TRBV11-2 and TRBJ2-5; D may be TRBD1 (7 bases). Trimming took off 0 bases at V and 2 bases at J, with 13 bases between the two ends. Germline V CDR1 and CDR2: SGHAT, FQNNGV. The CDR3 consists of 16 residues. DNA for the CDR3: TGTGCCAGCAGCTTAGATCGGGGGACAGATCAAGAGACCCAGTACTTC. Translating gives CASSLDRGTDQETQYF.

This clone was detected a few times. The chain carries TRBV6-1 and TRBJ2-7; 8 bases match TRBD1. The CDR3 contains 14 residues. V dropped 4 bases and J dropped 3; count of bases not matched to a gene: 5. Germline CDR1 reads MNHNS; CDR2 reads SASEGT. The CDR3 sequence is CASSVQGAFYEQYF. The CDR3 region has the DNA TGTGCCAGCAGTGTGCAGGGGGCGTTCTACGAGCAGTACTTC.

This clone was counted between two and nine times. The chain joins TRBV19 to TRBJ2-1; D might be TRBD2 (5 bases). Germline CDR1 reads LNHDA; CDR2 reads SQIVND (reference sequence). V lost 3 bases to trimming and J lost 5 bases, with 14 bases between them. This CDR3 is built from 15 residues. The CDR3 DNA is TGTGCCAGTAGTATGACGTGGGAGACCCACAATGAGCAGTTCTTC. Translated, it gives CASSMTWETHNEQFF.

This clone was seen only once. This chain links TRBV11-3 with TRBJ2-2, with TRBD2 matching over 8 bases. The CDR3 is 19 residues long. CDR1 and CDR2 (germline): SGHNT, YENEEA. The J segment lost 3 bases and the V segment lost 1 base, leaving 13 bases of the junction unmatched. DNA of the CDR3: TGTGCCAGCAGCTTAGGGACCCCGGCGGGAGGACAATACACCGGGGAGCTGTTTTTT. This gives the protein CASSLGTPAGGQYTGELFF.

The V call is TRBV6-6, the J call TRBJ1-1; TRBD1 agrees at 7 bases. J was trimmed by 4 bases and V by 6 bases; bases with no gene match: 8. The CDR3 covers 14 residues. The germline V gene encodes CDR1 MNHNY and CDR2 SVGAGI (reference sequence). Here the CDR3 reads CASSDRQGTTEAFF. CDR3 sequence (DNA): TGTGCCAGCAGCGACAGACAGGGAACCACTGAAGCTTTCTTT.

The genes are TRBV19 and TRBJ2-4; D gene ambiguous. The V end was cut by 9 bases, the J end by 0 bases, with 21 bases between. The CDR3 is 17 residues long. Germline CDR1 reads LNHDA; CDR2 reads SQIVND (reference sequence). CDR3 nucleotide sequence: TGTGCCAGCCTGGGCCAGAACCCACGCACAGCCAAAAACATTCAGTACTTC. This encodes CASLGQNPRTAKNIQYF.

The V call is TRBV19, the J call TRBJ2-3; no definite D call. Germline values: CDR1 LNHDA, CDR2 SQIVND (reference sequence). V lost 3 bases and J 2 bases, leaving 21 bases between the germline ends. The length of the CDR3 is 18 residues. The CDR3: CASSIVPQLESFTDTQYF. The CDR3 nucleotides are TGTGCCAGTAGTATTGTTCCCCAGCTAGAATCCTTCACAGATACGCAGTATTTT.

V and J are TRBV7-2 and TRBJ1-1; possibly TRBD1 for D (5 bases). This CDR3 spans 14 amino acids. The germline V gene has CDR1 SGHTA and CDR2 FQGNSA. V gave up 7 bases and J gave up 5 bases, with 17 bases separating them. CDR3 DNA sequence: TGTGCCAGCATCCAAGCGGGGCGGGGAACTGAAGCTTTCTTT. Translating it yields CASIQAGRGTEAFF.

V usage is TRBV20-1 and J usage is TRBJ1-1; D is undetermined. Germline CDR1 DFQATT, CDR2 SNEGSKA (reference sequence). This CDR3 contains 11 residues. Trimming pared 0 bases from V and 11 bases from J, leaving 10 bases between. CDR3 in amino acids: CSARDPRVAFF. For the CDR3, the DNA is TGCAGTGCTAGAGATCCGCGAGTGGCTTTCTTT.

The CDR3 region is CASSILLAGTEAFF. The CDR3 nucleotides read TGTGCCAGTAGTATCCTCCTGGCCGGGACTGAAGCTTTCTTT. The chain uses TRBV19 and TRBJ1-1, with D unresolved. The germline V gene encodes CDR1 LNHDA and CDR2 SQIVND (reference sequence). The CDR3 length is 14 residues. V shed 3 bases and J shed 5 bases, with 13 bases lying between them.

This clone was seen more than once but under ten times. The V call is TRBV19, the J call TRBJ1-2, with TRBD1 identical over 7 bases. CDR1 and CDR2 (germline): LNHDA, SQIVND (reference sequence). This CDR3 contains 13 residues. Losses at the gene ends were 7 bases for V and 7 bases for J; bases not matched to a gene: 9. CDR3 protein: CASTETGRSGYTF. The CDR3 DNA sequence: TGTGCCAGTACGGAGACAGGGAGAAGTGGCTACACCTTC.

The chain links TRBV5-1 to TRBJ2-1; TRBD2 aligns across 11 bases. V dropped 4 bases and J dropped 7; count of bases not matched to a gene: 10. The CDR3 totals 16 residues. CDR1 is SGHRS, CDR2 YFSETQ, per germline. DNA of the CDR3: TGCGCCAGCAGCAGAATCACTAGCGGGAGTAGTAATGAGCAGTTCTTC. This translates into CASSRITSGSSNEQFF.

The chain links TRBV7-9 to TRBJ1-2; TRBD1 matches at 11 bases. CDR3 length: 15 residues. V was pared by 4 bases and J by 4 bases, with 5 bases of the junction left unmatched. Germline CDR1 and CDR2: SEHNR and FQNEAQ (reference sequence). As DNA, the CDR3 is TGTGCCAGCAGCTACCGGGACAGGGGGGTCTATGGCTACACCTTC. Residues: CASSYRDRGVYGYTF.

V and J are TRBV7-9 and TRBJ1-2; D is perhaps TRBD1 (6 bases). The CDR3 totals 12 residues. Trimming removed 1 base at V and 13 bases at J, with 13 bases between. Germline V gene data show CDR1 as SEHNR and CDR2 as FQNEAQ (reference sequence). The DNA of the CDR3 is TGTGCCAGCAGCTTAGGGTACGGGACACCCACCTTC. Its protein is CASSLGYGTPTF.

The J gene is TRBJ2-3, the V gene TRBV5-4, with TRBD2 identical over 9 bases. Per germline, CDR1 SGHNT and CDR2 YYREEE (reference sequence). Trimming took 3 bases from V and 1 from J; bases not matched to a gene: 6. CDR3 length: 16 residues. DNA for the CDR3: TGTGCCAGCAGCTCTGCTGTAGCGGGAGGCACAGATACGCAGTATTTT. This translates into CASSSAVAGGTDTQYF.